The 30 T cell receptor beta chains below come from one sample, sequenced in a study of control samples from healthy donors and cancer patients. The protocol was immunoSEQ multiplex PCR, while the TCRdb copy is restricted to in-frame clones and leaves out a portion. The sample shows 100,000 to 150,000 clones, roughly 91% of them seen only once. Sequenced: PBMCs. These receptors were taken from a man aged 45-65 years with head and neck cancer.

The rearrangement links TRBV19 to TRBJ1-4, with TRBD1 matching 7 bases. The trim removed 7 bases at V and 5 bases at J, leaving 7 bases unmatched. Germline lookup yields CDR1 LNHDA and CDR2 SQIVND (reference sequence). The CDR3 contains 14 residues. DNA for the CDR3: TGTGCCAGTAAAGACAGGGCCCGGAATGAAAAACTGTTTTTT. Its translation: CASKDRARNEKLFF.

The rearrangement joins TRBV5-1 to TRBJ2-2, with a weak D call TRBD2 (7 bases). From germline, CDR1 is SGHRS and CDR2 YFSETQ. The ends were cut back, 0 bases at V and 6 bases at J, with 12 bases in the middle. CDR3 length: 15 residues. The CDR3 is CASSLDGGRPGELFF. Written as DNA, the CDR3 is TGCGCCAGCAGCTTGGACGGGGGGCGGCCCGGGGAGCTGTTTTTT.

The chain carries TRBV27 and TRBJ2-5; possibly TRBD2 for D (7 bases). From germline, CDR1 is MNHEY and CDR2 SMNVEV (reference sequence). This CDR3 is built from 15 residues. Between the trimmed V and J ends, which lost 6 bases and 3 bases, there was a span of 17 bases. The chain's CDR3 is CASRGGRGFKETQYF. The CDR3 DNA reads as TGTGCCAGCAGGGGGGGGCGGGGGTTTAAAGAGACCCAGTACTTC.

The chain is built from TRBV18 and TRBJ1-5; maybe TRBD1 (5 bases). The germline CDR1 and CDR2 sequences are KGHSH and LQKENI. The germline V and J ends were trimmed by 2 bases and 9 bases, with 14 bases remaining between them. The CDR3 extends over 14 amino acids. In DNA form, the CDR3 reads TGTGCCAGCTCACCAGACAGAGTCAAGCTGCCCCAGCATTTT. Translating gives CASSPDRVKLPQHF.

The genes are TRBV5-1 and TRBJ1-5; D gene unclear. CDR3 length equals 8 residues. With 4 bases removed from V and 16 bases from J, the gap between germline ends came to 6 bases. Looked up from germline, CDR1 is SGHRS and CDR2 is YFSETQ. The CDR3 spells CASSLTHF. The CDR3 DNA reads TGCGCCAGCAGCCTCACACATTTT.

V and J are TRBV7-6 and TRBJ2-1; D may be TRBD1 (5 bases). CDR3 length equals 15 residues. Germline-derived CDR1 and CDR2 are SGHVS and FNYEAQ. V gave up 5 bases and J gave up 2 bases, with 13 bases separating them. CDR3 amino acids: CASSLGQGTYNEQFF. The CDR3, as DNA: TGTGCCAGCAGCCTTGGGCAGGGAACCTACAATGAGCAGTTCTTC.

The rearrangement joins TRBV12-3 or TRBV12-4 to TRBJ2-3, with D tentatively TRBD1 (5 bases). Trimming pared 4 bases from V and 4 bases from J, leaving 9 bases between. This CDR3 has 13 amino acids. As DNA, the CDR3 is TGTGCCAGCAGTTCGACAGTATCAGATACGCAGTATTTT. It specifies CASSSTVSDTQYF.

The chain has TRBV7-6 and TRBJ2-2, with D unresolved. CDR3 size: 17 residues. Looked up from germline, CDR1 is SGHVS and CDR2 is FNYEAQ. With 1 base removed from V and 0 bases from J, the gap between germline ends came to 12 bases. CDR3 sequence (DNA): TGTGCCAGCAGCTTAGTCCTATCCGGTTCGAACACCGGGGAGCTGTTTTTT. Translated: CASSLVLSGSNTGELFF. Together with reference TRBV7-6 and TRBJ2-2, the CDR3 gives the full variable domain: GAGVSQSPRYKVTKRGQDVALRCDPISGHVSLYWYRQALGQGPEFLTYFNYEAQQDKSGLPNDRFSAERPEGSISTLTIQRTEQRDSAMYRCASSLVLSGSNTGELFFGEGSRLTVL.

The chain has TRBV6-2 or TRBV6-3 and TRBJ2-5; 10 bases are a match to TRBD2. The CDR3 is made up of 17 amino acids. CDR1 and CDR2 (germline): MNHEY, SVGEGT. J gave up 7 bases and V 4 bases, and 15 bases lay outside the gene matches. DNA for the CDR3: TGTGCCAGCAGTTCAGCGATAGGACTAGCGGATGAGGGGACCCAGTACTTC. This codes for CASSSAIGLADEGTQYF.

In this sample, this clone turned up once. This chain connects TRBV3-1 (or the pseudogene TRBV3-2) to TRBJ1-3, with D perhaps matching TRBD1 (6 bases). The V gene's germline CDR1 is LGHDT and CDR2 YNNKEL (reference sequence). V was clipped by 0 bases and J by 2 bases, with 11 bases between them. This CDR3 is 16 amino acids long. The chain's CDR3 is CASSQDRGGPGNTIYF. CDR3 DNA sequence: TGTGCCAGCAGCCAAGATCGAGGGGGGCCTGGAAACACCATATATTTT.

The J gene is TRBJ1-1, the V gene TRBV2, with a tentative D call TRBD1 (5 bases). V was shortened by 4 bases and J by 3 bases, with 9 bases between the two germline ends. Germline V gene sequence: CDR1 SNHLY, CDR2 FYNNEI. The CDR3 extends over 13 amino acids. The CDR3 loop reads CASSGKGDTEAFF. As DNA, the CDR3 is TGTGCCAGCAGTGGGAAAGGGGACACTGAAGCTTTCTTT.

This chain joins TRBV18 and TRBJ2-2; D unresolved. Trimming took off 1 base at V and 1 base at J, with 4 bases between the two ends. This CDR3 has 14 amino acids. Germline CDR1 and CDR2: KGHSH and LQKENI. The CDR3 DNA is TGTGCCAGCTCACCACGCGTGAACACCGGGGAGCTGTTTTTT. Translating it yields CASSPRVNTGELFF.

This rearrangement joins TRBV11-2 to TRBJ1-1, with a tentative D call TRBD1 (5 bases). CDR3 length equals 14 residues. V gave up 5 bases and J gave up 8 bases, with 18 bases separating them. From germline, CDR1 is SGHAT and CDR2 FQNNGV. CDR3 amino acids: CASSASRGRKEAFF. In DNA, the CDR3 is TGTGCCAGCAGCGCCTCGAGGGGACGGAAGGAAGCTTTCTTT.

The V gene is TRBV11-2, the J gene TRBJ1-4, with 9 bases aligning to TRBD1. CDR1 is SGHAT, CDR2 FQNNGV, per germline. V dropped 4 bases and J dropped 5; count of bases not matched to a gene: 2. The CDR3 sequence is 14 residues long. The CDR3 DNA is TGTGCCAGCAGCTCCGGGACAGGGAATGAAAAACTGTTTTTT. It translates to CASSSGTGNEKLFF.

This clone was picked up one time. The chain has TRBV4-2 and TRBJ2-3; 9 nucleotides agree with TRBD2. The V and J ends lost 0 bases and 6 bases, in that order; junction bases with no gene match: 13. This CDR3 comprises 18 residues. Germline CDR1 reads LGHNA; CDR2 reads YNFKEQ. CDR3: CASSQDPVGAGGPDTQYF. The CDR3 DNA follows: TGTGCCAGCAGCCAAGACCCCGTAGGGGCGGGGGGGCCGGATACGCAGTATTTT.

V usage is TRBV5-5 and J usage is TRBJ2-4, with D possibly being TRBD2 (6 bases). Trimming pared 0 bases from V and 0 bases from J, leaving 10 bases between. In germline, CDR1 is SGHKS, CDR2 YYEKEE (reference sequence). The CDR3 spans 16 residues. The CDR3 is CASSLAPGLAKNIQYF. CDR3 nucleotide sequence: TGTGCCAGCAGCTTGGCCCCGGGACTAGCCAAAAACATTCAGTACTTC.

The chain joins TRBV28 to TRBJ1-6, with D unresolved. V dropped 7 bases and J dropped 1 base, with 8 bases sitting between them. The CDR3 is 14 amino acids. From germline, CDR1 is MDHEN and CDR2 SYDVKM. The CDR3 loop reads CASIPGSYNSPLHF. Here the CDR3 DNA reads TGTGCCAGCATCCCGGGTTCCTATAATTCACCCCTCCACTTT. The full variable domain, rest sourced from reference TRBV28 and TRBJ1-6, is DVKVTQSSRYLVKRTGEKVFLECVQDMDHENMFWYRQDPGLGLRLIYFSYDVKMKEKGDIPEGYSVSREKKERFSLILESASTNQTSMYLCASIPGSYNSPLHFGNGTRLTVT.

The genes are TRBV7-8 and TRBJ2-3; tentative D call: TRBD1 (6 bases). This CDR3 comprises 16 residues. Deletions cut 2 bases from V and 2 bases from J, with 14 bases between. Germline V lookup: CDR1 SGHVS, CDR2 FQNEAQ. The CDR3 loop reads CASSLKGGTNTDTQYF. The CDR3 bases are TGTGCCAGCAGCTTAAAAGGGGGTACCAACACAGATACGCAGTATTTT.

This clone is a singleton in its sample. The chain uses TRBV20-1 and TRBJ1-2; no firm D call. CDR1 DFQATT and CDR2 SNEGSKA come from the germline V gene (reference sequence). The CDR3 totals 9 residues. Between the trimmed V and J ends, which lost 0 bases and 8 bases, there was a span of 1 base. CDR3 region: CSAREGYTF. The CDR3 DNA follows: TGCAGTGCTAGAGAAGGCTACACCTTC.

The J gene is TRBJ2-7, the V gene TRBV5-1, with D possibly being TRBD1 (5 bases). V lost 0 bases and J 5 bases, leaving 9 bases between the germline ends. The germline V gene has CDR1 SGHRS and CDR2 YFSETQ. CDR3 length: 13 amino acids. The CDR3 region is CASSLVRTHEQYF. The CDR3 DNA is TGCGCCAGCAGCTTGGTCAGGACACACGAGCAGTACTTC. Looking up the rest from reference TRBV5-1 and TRBJ2-7 gives the full variable domain: KAGVTQTPRYLIKTRGQQVTLSCSPISGHRSVSWYQQTPGQGLQFLFEYFSETQRNKGNFPGRFSGRQFSNSRSEMNVSTLELGDSALYLCASSLVRTHEQYFGPGTRLTVT.

Only one count was recorded for this clone. The V call is TRBV28, the J call TRBJ1-5; unclear D gene. Trimming shortened V by 2 bases and J by 2 bases, and 13 bases separated the two germline ends. There are 16 residues in the CDR3. The germline gives CDR1 MDHEN, CDR2 SYDVKM. In nucleotides, the CDR3 is TGTGCCAGCAGTTTAAGTGCCTCTTTCGGCAATCAGCCCCAGCATTTT. This gives the protein CASSLSASFGNQPQHF.

The count of this clone is one. J is TRBJ1-1 and V is TRBV19; D possibly corresponds to TRBD1 (6 bases). Germline V lookup: CDR1 LNHDA, CDR2 SQIVND (reference sequence). Trimming took 1 base from V and 5 from J, leaving 17 bases between them. CDR3 size: 16 residues. The CDR3 here is CASSIGGGLIKTEAFF. CDR3 nucleotide sequence: TGTGCCAGTAGTATAGGGGGGGGCCTCATTAAGACTGAAGCTTTCTTT.

The chain has TRBV18 and TRBJ1-1; 9 bases line up with TRBD1. The CDR3 contains 15 residues. Germline CDR1 and CDR2: KGHSH and LQKENI. V lost 3 bases and J lost 4; bases outside the gene matches: 6. The CDR3 loop is CASSPPGTGRTEAFF. In DNA, the CDR3 is TGTGCCAGCTCACCCCCAGGGACAGGGCGCACTGAAGCTTTCTTT.

The rearrangement links TRBV28 to TRBJ2-1; D unresolved. The CDR3 runs to 11 residues. Per germline, CDR1 MDHEN and CDR2 SYDVKM. V lost 3 bases to trimming and J lost 10 bases, with 7 bases between them. The CDR3 reads CASSFYLEQFF. CDR3 sequence (DNA): TGTGCCAGCAGTTTTTATTTGGAGCAGTTCTTC.

The J gene is TRBJ2-5, the V gene TRBV6-5; TRBD1 matches at 7 bases. Per the germline V gene, CDR1 is MNHEY and CDR2 is SVGAGI. The CDR3 is 13 residues long. J lost 3 bases, V lost 7 bases, and 5 bases had no gene match. CDR3 in amino acids: CASTRTGEETQYF. DNA of the CDR3: TGTGCCAGCACCCGAACAGGGGAAGAGACCCAGTACTTC.

The J gene is TRBJ2-1, the V gene TRBV5-4; no definite D call. The V and J ends lost 0 bases and 0 bases respectively, with 7 bases between them. CDR1 and CDR2 (germline): SGHNT, YYREEE (reference sequence). This CDR3 is built from 15 residues. As DNA, the CDR3 is TGTGCCAGCAGCTTGGAGGCAATCTCCTACAATGAGCAGTTCTTC. It specifies CASSLEAISYNEQFF.

A few counts support this clone. The genes are TRBV3-1 (or the pseudogene TRBV3-2) and TRBJ2-5, with TRBD1 matching 7 bases. This CDR3 is built from 15 residues. The V gene end was trimmed by 5 bases and the J gene end by 4 bases; junction bases not matched to a gene: 10. Looked up from germline, CDR1 is LGHDT and CDR2 is YNNKEL (reference sequence). The CDR3: CASSGYGQDGETQYF. CDR3 nucleotides: TGTGCCAGCAGCGGCTACGGACAGGATGGAGAGACCCAGTACTTC.

This sequence joins TRBV6-5 and TRBJ2-5; 11 positions match TRBD2. Germline V gene data show CDR1 as MNHEY and CDR2 as SVGAGI. The trim removed 3 bases at V and 5 bases at J, leaving 5 bases unmatched. This CDR3 spans 15 amino acids. The CDR3 nucleotides read TGTGCCAGCAGTTATAGCGGGGGGGCGGAGGAGACCCAGTACTTC. Translation: CASSYSGGAEETQYF.

This chain connects TRBV6-5 to TRBJ1-2, with no clear D. This CDR3 spans 15 amino acids. Trimming stripped 6 bases from V and 7 bases from J, with 21 bases between. Germline assignment: CDR1 MNHEY and CDR2 SVGAGI. Here the CDR3 DNA reads TGTGCCAGCAGGGTTTTCCGGGAATCTATTATTGGCTACACCTTC. Translation: CASRVFRESIIGYTF.

The chain combines TRBV7-8 with TRBJ2-1; 8 bases match TRBD1. V shed 8 bases, J shed 5 bases, and the junction held 8 bases outside the gene matches. The CDR3 contains 14 residues. Germline CDR1 reads SGHVS; CDR2 reads FQNEAQ. The CDR3 sequence is CASGEDRVDNEQFF. In nucleotides, the CDR3 is TGTGCCAGCGGGGAGGACAGGGTGGACAATGAGCAGTTCTTC.